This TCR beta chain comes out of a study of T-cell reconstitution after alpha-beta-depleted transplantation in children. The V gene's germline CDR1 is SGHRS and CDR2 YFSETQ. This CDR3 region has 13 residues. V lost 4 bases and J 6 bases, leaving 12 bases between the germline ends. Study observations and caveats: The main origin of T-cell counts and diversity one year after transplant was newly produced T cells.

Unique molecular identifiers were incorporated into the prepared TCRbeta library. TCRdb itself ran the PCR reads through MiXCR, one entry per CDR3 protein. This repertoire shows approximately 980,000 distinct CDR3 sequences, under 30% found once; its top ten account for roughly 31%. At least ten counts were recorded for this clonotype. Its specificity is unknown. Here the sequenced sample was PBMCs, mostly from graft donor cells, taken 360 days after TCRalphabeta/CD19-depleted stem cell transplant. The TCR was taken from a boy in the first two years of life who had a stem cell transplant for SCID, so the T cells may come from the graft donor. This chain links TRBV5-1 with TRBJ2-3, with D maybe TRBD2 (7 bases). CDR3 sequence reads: CASSGGAGDTQYF. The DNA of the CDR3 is TGCGCCAGCAGCGGGGGGGCCGGGGATACGCAGTATTTT.